Shown below are 20 T cell receptor beta chains from a single sample sequenced in a study of OX40 agonist ivuxolimab in advanced cancers. Produced via immunoSEQ multiplex PCR; TCRdb's table is partial and in-frame only. Of 90,000 to 100,000 clones listed, around 91% are singletons. This sample comprised CD4+ or CD8+ T cells sorted from blood, obtained in a trial of the OX40 agonist ivuxolimab. Source of these receptors: an adult with an advanced solid tumor such as melanoma, head and neck, liver or kidney cancer.

This chain joins TRBV5-1 and TRBJ2-7; TRBD2 aligns across 7 bases. In germline, CDR1 is SGHRS, CDR2 YFSETQ. J lost 3 bases, V lost 0 bases, and 9 bases had no gene match. The CDR3 is 16 residues long. The CDR3, as DNA: TGCGCCAGCAGCTTGGCGGGATCGCGGGGGAGCTACGAGCAGTACTTC. Its translation is CASSLAGSRGSYEQYF.

The chain is built from TRBV5-1 and TRBJ1-6; no clear D gene. This CDR3 has 14 amino acids. The V gene's germline CDR1 is SGHRS and CDR2 YFSETQ. Trimming left V 2 bases short and J 9 bases short, with 12 bases between. CDR3 DNA: TGCGCCAGCAGCTTCGGGGAGGGTGGTTCACCCCTCCACTTT. It translates to CASSFGEGGSPLHF.

V gene TRBV19 combines with J gene TRBJ1-2; 7 bases agree with TRBD1. V trimming: 0 bases; J trimming: 4 bases; junction bases outside the gene matches: 8. The germline V gene encodes CDR1 LNHDA and CDR2 SQIVND (reference sequence). CDR3 size: 16 residues. CDR3 sequence (DNA): TGTGCCAGTAGTATAGAATTTGGGACAGCCAGCTATGGCTACACCTTC. Protein: CASSIEFGTASYGYTF.

This sequence joins TRBV27 and TRBJ1-2; D gene uncertain. Germline V gene lookup returns CDR1 MNHEY and CDR2 SMNVEV (reference sequence). The CDR3 consists of 16 residues. The ends were cut back, 3 bases at V and 6 bases at J, with 20 bases in the middle. The CDR3 region has the DNA TGTGCCAGCAGTTTCACCCTTCAGGAGTGGGTTGATGGCTACACCTTC. Its translation: CASSFTLQEWVDGYTF.

The V and J genes are TRBV5-4 and TRBJ1-2; D is unclear. This CDR3 region has 14 residues. Per the germline V gene, CDR1 is SGHNT and CDR2 is YYREEE (reference sequence). Between the trimmed V and J ends, which lost 0 bases and 4 bases, there was a span of 10 bases. CDR3 sequence: CASSLARASYGYTF. CDR3 in DNA: TGTGCCAGCAGCTTGGCCAGAGCGTCCTATGGCTACACCTTC.

This chain connects TRBV9 to TRBJ2-2, with D perhaps TRBD2 (5 bases). Trimming took off 2 bases at V and 1 base at J, with 9 bases between the two ends. CDR1 and CDR2 (germline): SGDLS, YYNGEE. The length of the CDR3 is 15 residues. The CDR3 DNA reads TGTGCCAGCAGCGTTTTCGCGGGGAACACCGGGGAGCTGTTTTTT. This gives the protein CASSVFAGNTGELFF.

The V gene is TRBV18, the J gene TRBJ2-5, with a possible D match to TRBD1 (6 bases). CDR1 and CDR2 (germline): KGHSH, LQKENI. This CDR3 region has 16 residues. The germline V and J ends were trimmed by 3 bases and 4 bases, with 18 bases remaining between them. The CDR3 loop is CASSPIAGTRGETQYF. In DNA form, the CDR3 reads TGTGCCAGCTCACCGATCGCAGGCACCAGGGGAGAGACCCAGTACTTC.

V gene TRBV4-2 combines with J gene TRBJ2-1, with 9 positions matching TRBD2. The V gene end was trimmed by 1 base and the J gene end by 6 bases; junction bases not matched to a gene: 4. Germline CDR1 and CDR2: LGHNA and YNFKEQ. The CDR3 is 15 residues long. CDR3 DNA sequence: TGTGCCAGCAGCCAAGGTAGCGGGAGAGGCAATGAGCAGTTCTTC. This translates into CASSQGSGRGNEQFF.

This clone appeared once. The chain recombines TRBV29-1 with TRBJ2-3; D not certain. The germline CDR1 and CDR2 sequences are SQVTM and ANQGSEA. This CDR3 is built from 13 residues. The V end lost 6 bases, the J end lost 2 bases, and 12 bases lay between the germline ends. In nucleotides, the CDR3 is TGCAGCGTCGGGCGGAAAATCACAGATACGCAGTATTTT. This codes for CSVGRKITDTQYF.

This clone has just one count. The V gene is TRBV6-1, the J gene TRBJ1-2, with 8 positions matching TRBD1. Germline V lookup: CDR1 MNHNS, CDR2 SASEGT. CDR3 length equals 13 residues. The J segment lost 4 bases and the V segment lost 6 bases, leaving 4 bases of the junction unmatched. The CDR3 region has the DNA TGTGCCAGCAGCAGACAGGGGAGCTATGGCTACACCTTC. Its protein is CASSRQGSYGYTF.

This clone has only one observation. The chain employs TRBV27 and TRBJ1-6, with D uncertain. V dropped 2 bases and J dropped 7 bases, with 9 bases sitting between them. This CDR3 comprises 14 residues. Per germline, CDR1 MNHEY and CDR2 SMNVEV (reference sequence). DNA for the CDR3: TGTGCCAGCAGTTTAAGGTGGAACAATTCACCCCTCCACTTT. It yields the protein CASSLRWNNSPLHF.

This chain uses TRBV7-3 with TRBJ2-5; 8 nucleotides align to TRBD2. CDR3 length: 17 amino acids. V lost 2 bases to trimming and J lost 5 bases; unmatched junction nucleotides: 13. Germline CDR1 reads SGHTA; CDR2 reads FQGTGA. The CDR3 DNA reads TGTGCCAGCAGCTTAGGGTTGGTGCGGGGGGCGAGGGAGACCCAGTACTTC. This sequence encodes CASSLGLVRGARETQYF. Full variable domain (outside the CDR3, taken from reference TRBV7-3 and TRBJ2-5): GAGVSQTPSNKVTEKGKYVELRCDPISGHTALYWYRQSLGQGPEFLIYFQGTGAADDSGLPNDRFFAVRPEGSVSTLKIQRTERGDSAVYLCASSLGLVRGARETQYFGPGTRLLVL.

This clone showed up just once. The chain has TRBV30 and TRBJ2-5; perhaps D is TRBD1 or TRBD2 (5 bases each). Trimming shortened V by 0 bases and J by 2 bases, and 16 bases separated the two germline ends. The CDR3 is 16 amino acids. Germline V CDR1 and CDR2: GTSNPN, SVGIG (reference sequence). The CDR3: CAWSVLRHRTQETQYF. The CDR3 DNA sequence: TGTGCCTGGAGTGTGCTCCGGCACAGGACTCAAGAGACCCAGTACTTC. The variable domain in full, with the rest retrieved from reference TRBV30 and TRBJ2-5, is SQTIHQWPATLVQPVGSPLSLECTVEGTSNPNLYWYRQAAGRGLQLLFYSVGIGQISSEVPQNLSASRPQDRQFILSSKKLLLSDSGFYLCAWSVLRHRTQETQYFGPGTRLLVL.

This chain connects TRBV7-8 to TRBJ2-7, with 14 bases matching TRBD2. CDR3 length: 17 residues. Trimming at V came to 2 bases and at J to 9 bases, leaving 12 bases not matched to a gene. From germline, CDR1 is SGHVS and CDR2 FQNEAQ. The CDR3 protein is CASSLLPGTSGRTWQYF. CDR3 in DNA: TGTGCCAGCAGCTTACTTCCCGGGACTAGCGGGAGAACGTGGCAGTACTTC.

The J gene is TRBJ2-5, the V gene TRBV5-4; 10 bases line up with TRBD2. This CDR3 spans 16 amino acids. Germline values: CDR1 SGHNT, CDR2 YYREEE (reference sequence). J lost 5 bases, V lost 4 bases, and 11 bases had no gene match. The CDR3, as DNA: TGTGCCAGCAGCCTCCAGCTAGCGGGAGTCGGGGAGACCCAGTACTTC. Its protein product is CASSLQLAGVGETQYF.

The chain recombines TRBV18 with TRBJ2-1; no clear D gene. Trimming left V 3 bases short and J 5 bases short, with 14 bases between. Germline CDR1 KGHSH, CDR2 LQKENI. The CDR3 covers 15 residues. The CDR3 DNA reads as TGTGCCAGCTCACCTTTGCGGACGGATAACAATGAGCAGTTCTTC. Residues: CASSPLRTDNNEQFF.

The chain has TRBV6-1 and TRBJ2-7; D is tentatively TRBD1 or TRBD2 (5 bases each). The V gene's germline CDR1 is MNHNS and CDR2 SASEGT. This CDR3 has 15 residues. V gave up 4 bases and J gave up 4 bases, with 17 bases separating them. CDR3 DNA: TGTGCCAGCAGTGTCGCCTTGGTGGGGGTGTACGAGCAGTACTTC. Its translation: CASSVALVGVYEQYF.

This clone was counted a single time. The rearrangement links TRBV5-1 to TRBJ2-1; the D is unclear. The germline CDR1 and CDR2 sequences are SGHRS and YFSETQ. The CDR3 contains 15 residues. Trimming took 1 base from V and 2 from J, leaving 10 bases between them. CDR3 DNA sequence: TGCGCCAGCAGCTTGAGTTCAGCAGCCTACAATGAGCAGTTCTTC. This sequence encodes CASSLSSAAYNEQFF.

The CDR3 loop reads CASSPGLAGLYNEQFF. The CDR3 nucleotides are TGTGCCAGCAGCCCGGGACTAGCGGGACTCTACAATGAGCAGTTCTTC. The V and J genes are TRBV11-2 and TRBJ2-1, with 13 bases fitting TRBD2. Germline CDR1 and CDR2: SGHAT and FQNNGV. V was clipped by 5 bases and J by 3 bases; unmatched bases: 4. The CDR3 extends over 16 amino acids.

The V gene is TRBV19, the J gene TRBJ1-6; D unclear. The CDR3 length is 16 residues. Germline V gene sequence: CDR1 LNHDA, CDR2 SQIVND (reference sequence). V dropped 5 bases and J dropped 7 bases, with 18 bases sitting between them. CDR3 sequence: CASSAHTTAINSPLHF. DNA for the CDR3: TGTGCCAGTAGTGCACATACCACTGCGATAAATTCACCCCTCCACTTT.